These T cell receptor beta chains were read from a single sample in a study of cytomegalovirus exposure and HLA in healthy donors. Here immunoSEQ multiplex PCR was the method, and the copy in TCRdb shows in-frame clones only, minus some. The sample lists 150,000 to 200,000 clones, about 81% occurring once. Sequences were obtained from PBMCs. These receptors all come from a man between 18 and 29 years old in good health and CMV-seronegative. The CDR3 runs from the conserved cysteine through the conserved F or W. The D gene is left open where the match is weak. A clone size is listed for some rows: how often the clone was seen (once, few, many), or a class if it is expanded.

clone_size j_call cdr3_length d_call v_call cdr3_aa cdr3_nt
. TRBJ2-2 13 TRBD1 TRBV7-9 CARGTGRAGELFF TGCGCACGGGGGACAGGGAGAGCCGGGGAGCTGTTTTTT
. TRBJ1-1 16 TRBD1 TRBV18 CASSPPTGVMNTEAFF TGTGCCAGCTCACCACCTACAGGGGTTATGAACACTGAAGCTTTCTTT
few TRBJ1-4 16 . TRBV7-6 CASSFKPATANEKLFF TGTGCCAGCAGCTTCAAGCCAGCGACTGCAAATGAAAAACTGTTTTTT
. TRBJ1-2 12 . TRBV5-1 CASSSQGDGYTF TGCGCCAGCAGCTCCCAGGGCGACGGCTACACCTTC
. TRBJ1-1 13 . TRBV19 CASSRGGRTEAFF TGTGCCAGTAGTAGGGGGGGTAGGACTGAAGCTTTCTTT
. TRBJ2-1 18 . TRBV7-9 CASSASAWVRDPYNEQFF TGTGCCAGCAGCGCGAGTGCGTGGGTGCGGGACCCCTATAATGAGCAGTTCTTC
. TRBJ1-5 14 TRBD1 TRBV6-5 CASSRQGDGQPQHF TGTGCCAGCAGCAGACAGGGCGACGGGCAGCCCCAGCATTTT
. TRBJ2-5 15 TRBD1 TRBV5-1 CASSLQGQDQETQYF TGCGCCAGCAGCTTACAGGGACAGGACCAAGAGACCCAGTACTTC
. TRBJ1-5 16 . TRBV6-1 CASSEGVAWGDQPQHF TGTGCCAGCAGTGAAGGGGTGGCGTGGGGAGATCAGCCCCAGCATTTT
. TRBJ2-1 15 TRBD2 TRBV12-5 CASGTGTSANNEQFF TGTGCTAGTGGTACAGGGACTAGCGCAAACAATGAGCAGTTCTTC
. TRBJ1-3 16 . TRBV7-2 CASSLEVPKTPDTIYF TGTGCCAGCAGCTTAGAAGTTCCGAAAACCCCAGACACCATATATTTT
. TRBJ2-7 16 . TRBV12-2 CASRLVGRGYSYEQYF TGTGCAAGTCGCTTAGTGGGGCGGGGGTACTCCTACGAGCAGTACTTC
. TRBJ1-5 16 . TRBV7-2 CASSLAWGRIDQPQHF TGTGCCAGCAGCTTAGCGTGGGGGCGCATCGATCAGCCCCAGCATTTT
once TRBJ1-2 12 . TRBV6-1 CASNRVTYGYTF TGTGCCAGCAACAGGGTTACCTATGGCTACACCTTC
once TRBJ1-5 15 . TRBV6-1 CASSEALWGDQPQHF TGTGCCAGCAGTGAAGCGCTTTGGGGGGATCAGCCCCAGCATTTT
few TRBJ2-4 14 . TRBV4-1 CAGDVDSHKNIQYF TGCGCCGGCGACGTCGACAGCCACAAAAACATTCAGTACTTC
. TRBJ2-2 15 . TRBV5-4 CASSLALGSTGELFF TGTGCCAGCAGCTTGGCCCTAGGTAGTACCGGGGAGCTGTTTTTT
. TRBJ2-1 16 TRBD1 TRBV28 CASSFHTGEVRDEQFF TGTGCCAGCAGTTTCCATACAGGGGAAGTAAGGGATGAGCAGTTCTTC
. TRBJ2-3 15 TRBD2 TRBV9 CASSDPSGGTDTQYF TGTGCCAGCAGTGATCCTAGCGGTGGCACAGATACGCAGTATTTT
. TRBJ2-2 14 . TRBV27 CATALAPNTGELFF TGTGCCACCGCGCTAGCCCCAAACACCGGGGAGCTGTTTTTT
. TRBJ2-5 16 . TRBV28 CASTNSGAISGETQYF TGTGCCAGCACCAACTCAGGGGCCATTAGTGGAGAGACCCAGTACTTC
. TRBJ2-2 14 TRBD1 TRBV29-1 CSVRQGANTGELFF TGCAGCGTTCGACAGGGGGCGAACACCGGGGAGCTGTTTTTT
. TRBJ1-6 15 . TRBV19 CASSIDSDENSPLHF TGTGCCAGTAGTATAGACAGCGACGAGAATTCACCCCTCCACTTT
. TRBJ1-1 15 . TRBV28 CASSFGAGVRTEAFF TGTGCCAGCAGTTTTGGGGCAGGGGTTCGCACTGAAGCTTTCTTT
. TRBJ1-1 14 . TRBV10-1 CASSVGARDTEAFF TGCGCCAGCAGCGTGGGGGCGCGGGACACTGAAGCTTTCTTT